This T cell receptor beta chain was identified during a study of T cell changes during pregnancy in multiple sclerosis. After removal of 2 bases from V and 10 bases from J, the junction contained 7 bases not matched to a gene. The V gene's germline CDR1 is SQVTM and CDR2 ANQGSEA. The CDR3 is 13 residues long. Here immunoSEQ multiplex PCR was the method, and the copy in TCRdb shows in-frame clones only, minus some. The sample contains 50,000 or so clones, around 93% of which appear only once. Sequencing was performed on CD4+ T cells from peripheral blood mononuclear cells, taken after pregnancy. The receptor comes from a female donor with multiple sclerosis, enrolled in a pregnancy study. The V call is TRBV29-1, the J call TRBJ1-1; 10 nucleotides agree with TRBD1. The CDR3 here is CSVERTGGLGAFF. The CDR3 DNA follows: TGCAGCGTTGAAAGGACAGGGGGATTGGGAGCTTTCTTT.